One T cell receptor beta chain is described in this entry. The table lists this clonotype with a few counts. Its antigen remains undetermined. Per-nucleotide qualities are absent, and no much larger clonotype sits a single base away. The receptor library was made with RT-PCR. TCRdb records Illumina HiSeq 2500 as the sequencer. TCRdb trimmed the raw reads at Q25, called clones with MiXCR and kept productive beta chains. Identical CDR3 proteins give one entry, which carries the most common genes and DNA. The sample records around 570,000 distinct CDR3 sequences, about 11% of which are singletons. The ten biggest clones cover 9.5% to 11% of the sample. The sample belongs to a study of response to subunit inactivated influenza vaccine (dated by TCRdb to between 2017 and 2018). Background for the entire study: To follow how T cells responded to a trivalent subunit inactivated influenza vaccine, the researchers relied on deep quantitative profiling of the T cell receptor repertoire. Paper-wide results and their limitations: It was suggested by the authors that each seasonal influenza vaccination may recruit only a limited number of new T cells.

From its cysteine to its phenylalanine, the CDR3 spans 15 amino acids. Left in the record is the CDR3 DNA by itself, 45 bases read in frame from the first base. CDR1 and CDR2 (LNHNV, YYDKDF) derive from the germline V gene (reference sequence). The junction carries 10 bases between V and J, which are trimmed by 0 bases and 4 bases respectively. The same sample was also used in a study of T cells expressing NK-cell markers. Per the second study: TCR beta cDNA libraries were prepared using 5'RACE template switching, which introduced a universal primer site and unique molecular identifiers. TCR beta-chain repertoires were profiled in sorted CD3+CD56+NKG2C+, CD3+CD56+NKG2C- and CD3+CD56-NKG2C+ T-cell subsets from about 8 donors. Among the eight sequenced donors, only one was HCMV-seronegative, while the other seven were HCMV-seropositive. To restrict sorting to alphabetaTCR-expressing T cells, an anti-gammadeltaTCR antibody was added in several experiments. For about 6 donors, the dominant CD3+CD56+NKG2C+ clonotypes were among the top 10 CD8+ clonotypes and accounted for roughly 1.0-8% of CD8+ T cells. Those dominant clonotypes were again the most abundant among CD3+CD56-NKG2C+ cells in a few donors, at about 25-65%. Whether the expanded NKG2C-expressing T cell clones were specific for HCMV antigens was left unclear. All eight donors whose samples were sequenced were randomly selected healthy volunteers, three of them men and five women. HCMV-specific IgG was detected in serum with a commercial ELISA kit to determine HCMV serostatus. Peripheral blood mononuclear cells were isolated from blood by Ficoll density gradient centrifugation. For roughly six donors, bulk peripheral blood T-cell repertoires were additionally sequenced from unsorted PBMC. Synthesis of cDNA was primed from the TCR beta constant segment and was followed by two consecutive PCR amplification steps. Illumina HiSeq 2000/2500, MiSeq or NextSeq was used to sequence libraries as 2 x 150 bp reads. Reads were demultiplexed and grouped by UMI with MIGEC, and clonotypes were assembled and quantified with MiTCR. To exclude erroneous sequences, any TCR cDNA sequence not supported by at least two reads was discarded. The tcR package was used for downstream repertoire analysis, and clonotypes were matched between fractions using CDR3 nucleotide sequence together with V segment. VDJmatch was used to annotate antigen specificity against VDJdb, with one amino acid substitution in CDR3 permitted.

The sequence joins TRBV15 to TRBJ2-1; a confident D gene designation cannot be given. The receptor was isolated from a middle-aged man who received an inactivated influenza vaccine. Donor details come from another sample of the same person, matched by shared clones. Sequencing used PBMCs from blood, obtained on the day of vaccination. The sequence in DNA is TGTGCCACCAGCAGAGAAGGGCCGGCATACAATGAGCAGTTCTTC. The encoded protein is CATSREGPAYNEQFF.